A single sample gave rise to the 3 T cell receptor beta chains below, sequenced in a study of T cells in localized non-small cell lung cancer. Profiled with immunoSEQ multiplex PCR; TCRdb holds only in-frame clones, not every one. The sample gives 1,500 or so clones, roughly 23% of which show up once; approximately 17% is in the top ten. The source material was normal lung tissue next to the tumor, sampled before any cancer treatment. The receptors originated from a woman aged 40 to 75 with stage I lung adenocarcinoma.

This clone appeared a few times. This sequence joins TRBV5-1 and TRBJ1-5, with D perhaps matching TRBD1 (5 bases). The CDR3 loop spans 16 amino acids. V lost 4 bases to trimming and J lost 4 bases, with 18 bases between them. The germline V gene encodes CDR1 SGHRS and CDR2 YFSETQ. The CDR3 loop is CASSPGFLRGNQPQHF. The CDR3 DNA follows: TGCGCCAGCAGCCCAGGGTTTCTCCGGGGGAATCAGCCCCAGCATTTT.

This chain uses TRBV18 with TRBJ2-7; perhaps D is TRBD1 or TRBD2 (5 bases each). This CDR3 region has 12 residues. Germline CDR1 reads KGHSH; CDR2 reads LQKENI. V was pared by 4 bases and J by 5 bases, with 9 bases between. The CDR3 protein is CASSRGPDEQYF. The CDR3 DNA follows: TGTGCCAGCTCACGGGGACCAGACGAGCAGTACTTC.

The V and J genes are TRBV10-2 and TRBJ1-1; no firm D call. Trimming stripped 5 bases from V and 0 bases from J, with 10 bases between. This CDR3 comprises 14 residues. CDR1 is WSHSY, CDR2 SAAADI, per germline. The DNA of the CDR3 is TGCGCCAGCAGTCTGGACGGCCTGAACACTGAAGCTTTCTTT. Translation: CASSLDGLNTEAFF.